The 23 T cell receptor beta chains listed next were all sequenced from one sample in a study of blood T cell repertoires in COVID-19. The assay was immunoSEQ multiplex PCR, and TCRdb's table has in-frame clones only and misses some. The sample comprises 120,000 to 150,000 clones, approximately 88% of which are singletons, and 10% to 13% rests with the top ten. The sample comprised peripheral blood. Receptors were obtained from a man in his 60s with active or convalescent COVID-19.

V is TRBV19 and J is TRBJ2-5, with TRBD1 matching 7 bases. The CDR3 sequence is 15 residues long. Germline-derived CDR1 and CDR2 are LNHDA and SQIVND (reference sequence). The J segment lost 3 bases and the V segment lost 4 bases, leaving 8 bases of the junction unmatched. CDR3 amino acids: CASSTRGFRKETQYF. The CDR3 nucleotides are TGTGCCAGTAGTACCAGGGGGTTCCGGAAAGAGACCCAGTACTTC.

The chain has TRBV28 and TRBJ1-1; a possible D gene is TRBD1 (5 bases). This CDR3 has 15 amino acids. V lost 8 bases and J 0 bases, leaving 16 bases between the germline ends. Germline V gives CDR1 MDHEN, CDR2 SYDVKM. The CDR3 loop is CASHDSKGLNTEAFF. The DNA for the CDR3 is TGTGCCAGCCACGACAGCAAGGGGTTGAACACTGAAGCTTTCTTT.

The V call is TRBV6-5, the J call TRBJ1-2; 7 nucleotides agree with TRBD1. J lost 4 bases, V lost 0 bases, and 8 bases had no gene match. Germline V gene sequence: CDR1 MNHEY, CDR2 SVGAGI. The CDR3 is 16 residues long. The CDR3 nucleotides read TGTGCCAGCAGTTACTCAGGAGGGGGCGTCCCCTATGGCTACACCTTC. Translated: CASSYSGGGVPYGYTF.

The V call is TRBV2, the J call TRBJ1-6; TRBD1 matches 7 bases. This CDR3 is 14 amino acids long. Germline CDR1 is SNHLY and CDR2 is FYNNEI. J lost 10 bases, V lost 7 bases, and 10 bases had no gene match. This CDR3 reads CASNRQGRASPLHF. In DNA form, the CDR3 reads TGTGCCAGCAACCGACAGGGAAGAGCCTCACCCCTCCACTTT. The full variable domain, with the rest looked up from reference TRBV2 and TRBJ1-6, is EPEVTQTPSHQVTQMGQEVILRCVPISNHLYFYWYRQILGQKVEFLVSFYNNEISEKSEIFDDQFSVERPDGSNFTLKIRSTKLEDSAMYFCASNRQGRASPLHFGNGTRLTVT.

The CDR3 is CASSATSGRAYGELFF. The CDR3 nucleotides read TGTGCCAGCAGCGCGACTAGCGGGAGGGCCTACGGGGAGCTGTTTTTT. The chain is built from TRBV14 and TRBJ2-2; 14 bases agree with TRBD2. Germline-derived CDR1 and CDR2 are SGHDN and FVKESK. The ends lost 5 bases at V and 7 bases at J; junction bases unmatched: 6. The CDR3 runs to 16 residues.

The chain combines TRBV28 with TRBJ1-5, with D possibly matching TRBD1 (6 bases). V was clipped by 4 bases and J by 3 bases, with 16 bases between them. Per germline, CDR1 MDHEN and CDR2 SYDVKM. The CDR3 is 16 amino acids. CDR3 sequence reads: CASSSNGGANNQPQHF. In nucleotides, the CDR3 is TGTGCCAGCAGTTCGAATGGGGGGGCGAACAATCAGCCCCAGCATTTT.

This chain joins TRBV11-2 and TRBJ1-2; a weak D match, TRBD1 (6 bases). CDR1 and CDR2 (germline): SGHAT, FQNNGV. With 5 bases removed from V and 9 bases from J, the gap between germline ends came to 19 bases. The CDR3 spans 14 residues. CDR3 region: CASSPGQNIYRYTF. The CDR3 region has the DNA TGTGCCAGCAGCCCCGGACAGAATATTTACCGCTACACCTTC.

V and J are TRBV7-9 and TRBJ1-4; D unclear. Germline lookup yields CDR1 SEHNR and CDR2 FQNEAQ (reference sequence). With 5 bases removed from V and 0 bases from J, the gap between germline ends came to 7 bases. The CDR3 length is 14 residues. CDR3 amino acids: CASSGVATNEKLFF. In nucleotides, the CDR3 is TGTGCCAGCAGCGGAGTTGCAACTAATGAAAAACTGTTTTTT. Together with reference TRBV7-9 and TRBJ1-4, the CDR3 gives the full variable domain: DTGVSQNPRHKITKRGQNVTFRCDPISEHNRLYWYRQTLGQGPEFLTYFQNEAQLEKSRLLSDRFSAERPKGSFSTLEIQRTEQGDSAMYLCASSGVATNEKLFFGSGTQLSVL.

This chain joins TRBV9 and TRBJ2-1; TRBD1 aligns across 9 bases. The CDR3 extends over 15 amino acids. J lost 2 bases, V lost 3 bases, and 3 bases had no gene match. CDR1 and CDR2 (germline): SGDLS, YYNGEE. The CDR3 DNA sequence: TGTGCCAGCAGCGGGGGACAGGGTCCCTACAATGAGCAGTTCTTC. Translated, it gives CASSGGQGPYNEQFF.

The chain recombines TRBV4-1 with TRBJ1-2; TRBD1 aligns across 8 bases. The CDR3 totals 15 residues. The germline gives CDR1 MGHRA, CDR2 YSYEKL. V was clipped by 4 bases and J by 0 bases; unmatched bases: 4. DNA for the CDR3: TGCGCCAGCAGCCCCGGACAGGGACCTAACTATGGCTACACCTTC. Protein: CASSPGQGPNYGYTF.

The V gene is TRBV6-5, the J gene TRBJ2-3; TRBD2 agrees at 7 bases. The CDR3 has 14 residues. Germline V gene sequence: CDR1 MNHEY, CDR2 SVGAGI. V shed 6 bases and J 2 bases; nucleotides not matched to a gene: 5. The DNA of the CDR3 is TGTGCCAGCAGAAGGGACTACCTCACAGATACGCAGTATTTT. This translates into CASRRDYLTDTQYF.

CDR3 sequence reads: CASSLGRGNTIYF. CDR3 nucleotides: TGTGCCAGCAGCTTAGGTAGAGGAAACACCATATATTTT. The chain is built from TRBV7-9 and TRBJ1-3; D unresolved. Looked up from germline, CDR1 is SEHNR and CDR2 is FQNEAQ (reference sequence). V was trimmed by 1 base and J by 4 bases, leaving 5 bases between them. The CDR3 is 13 amino acids.

In nucleotides, the CDR3 is TGTGCCAGTAGTCAGGACAGTGGGACTGAAGCTTTCTTT. Its protein is CASSQDSGTEAFF. The V gene is TRBV19, the J gene TRBJ1-1; TRBD1 is a possible D gene (6 bases). The length of the CDR3 is 13 residues. Germline V gene sequence: CDR1 LNHDA, CDR2 SQIVND (reference sequence). V lost 5 bases and J 5 bases, leaving 12 bases between the germline ends. Complete variable domain (other parts from reference TRBV19 and TRBJ1-1): DGGITQSPKYLFRKEGQNVTLSCEQNLNHDAMYWYRQDPGQGLRLIYYSQIVNDFQKGDIAEGYSVSREKKESFPLTVTSAQKNPTAFYLCASSQDSGTEAFFGQGTRLTVV.

Turning to this clone: One end of the junction is discordant with germline, which a read error may explain. The chain couples TRBV7-7 to TRBJ2-7, with 10 bases identical to TRBD1. Germline CDR1 reads SSHAT; CDR2 reads FNYEAQ (reference sequence). The CDR3 has 15 residues. In nucleotides, the CDR3 is TGTGCTAGCAGCCGGACAGGGGGAGGGGGCTACGAGCAGTACTTC. Translation gives CASSRTGGGGYEQYF. Combining the CDR3 with reference TRBV7-7 and TRBJ2-7 gives the whole variable domain GAGVSQSPRYKVTKRGQDVTLRCDPISSHATLYWYQQALGQGPEFLTYFNYEAQPDKSGLPSDRFSAERPEGSISTLTIQRTEQRDSAMYRCASSRTGGGGYEQYFGPGTRLTVT.

The chain joins TRBV6-5 to TRBJ2-7; D perhaps matches TRBD2 (6 bases). V lost 5 bases and J lost 2, with 10 bases in between. Per germline, CDR1 MNHEY and CDR2 SVGAGI. The CDR3 length is 13 residues. CDR3 DNA: TGTGCCAGCAGTCTGGAGGGGACCTACGAGCAGTACTTC. It specifies CASSLEGTYEQYF.

V and J are TRBV19 and TRBJ2-1, with 11 positions matching TRBD2. This CDR3 is 16 amino acids long. Germline CDR1 LNHDA, CDR2 SQIVND (reference sequence). J was trimmed by 5 bases and V by 9 bases; bases with no gene match: 12. The CDR3, as DNA: TGTGCCAGCCGGACTAGCGGGTCAACCAGAAACAATGAGCAGTTCTTC. This sequence encodes CASRTSGSTRNNEQFF.

Only one count was recorded for this clone. This chain uses TRBV5-1 with TRBJ2-6, with TRBD1 identical over 7 bases. This CDR3 has 16 residues. CDR1 is SGHRS, CDR2 YFSETQ, per germline. J lost 1 base, V lost 5 bases, and 6 bases had no gene match. This chain's CDR3 is CASRAGTASGANVLTF. Here the CDR3 DNA reads TGCGCCAGCAGGGCTGGGACAGCTTCTGGGGCCAACGTCCTGACTTTC.

CDR3 nucleotides: TGCAGCGCTGGACAGGCACAAGAGACCCAGTACTTC. It is translated as CSAGQAQETQYF. The chain links TRBV29-1 to TRBJ2-5; 7 nucleotides line up with TRBD1. The V gene end was trimmed by 7 bases and the J gene end by 2 bases; junction bases not matched to a gene: 4. Germline-derived CDR1 and CDR2 are SQVTM and ANQGSEA. The length of the CDR3 is 12 residues.

This clone occurred once. The rearrangement uses TRBV7-9 and TRBJ2-7; 7 nucleotides match TRBD1. The CDR3 loop spans 13 amino acids. CDR1 is SEHNR and CDR2 is FQNEAQ in the germline V gene (reference sequence). The J segment lost 5 bases and the V segment lost 5 bases, leaving 6 bases of the junction unmatched. CDR3 in DNA: TGTGCCAGCAGCCGGGGACAGATCGACGAGCAGTACTTC. This encodes CASSRGQIDEQYF.

The J gene is TRBJ1-6, the V gene TRBV7-8; D gene uncertain. CDR3 size: 14 residues. CDR1 is SGHVS and CDR2 is FQNEAQ in the germline V gene. The V gene lost 1 base and the J gene lost 10 bases, with 11 bases spanning the gap. The CDR3 DNA is TGTGCCAGCAGCTTAGGACAAACGGGATCACCCCTCCACTTT. This gives the protein CASSLGQTGSPLHF.

J is TRBJ2-2 and V is TRBV28; 7 bases line up with TRBD1. With V trimmed by 4 bases and J by 7 bases, 6 bases remained unmatched. Germline V gene lookup returns CDR1 MDHEN and CDR2 SYDVKM. The CDR3 runs to 14 residues. The CDR3 reads CASSYGTASGELFF. The CDR3 DNA follows: TGTGCCAGCAGTTATGGGACAGCCAGCGGGGAGCTGTTTTTT.

The chain has TRBV11-2 and TRBJ2-1, with a possible D match to TRBD2 (5 bases). V lost 4 bases and J lost 4, with 20 bases in between. The CDR3 covers 17 residues. In germline, CDR1 is SGHAT, CDR2 FQNNGV. CDR3 protein: CASSSAFEAVSYNEQFF. The CDR3 nucleotides are TGTGCCAGCAGCTCCGCTTTCGAAGCGGTATCTTACAATGAGCAGTTCTTC.

V usage is TRBV4-3 and J usage is TRBJ2-7; 10 nucleotides agree with TRBD1. Germline values: CDR1 LGHNA, CDR2 YSLEER. The CDR3 is 14 residues long. Trimming cost V 4 bases and J 2 bases; bases outside gene matches: 2. For the CDR3, the DNA is TGCGCCAGCAGCCTCGACAGGGGGCCCTACGAGCAGTACTTC. This sequence encodes CASSLDRGPYEQYF.